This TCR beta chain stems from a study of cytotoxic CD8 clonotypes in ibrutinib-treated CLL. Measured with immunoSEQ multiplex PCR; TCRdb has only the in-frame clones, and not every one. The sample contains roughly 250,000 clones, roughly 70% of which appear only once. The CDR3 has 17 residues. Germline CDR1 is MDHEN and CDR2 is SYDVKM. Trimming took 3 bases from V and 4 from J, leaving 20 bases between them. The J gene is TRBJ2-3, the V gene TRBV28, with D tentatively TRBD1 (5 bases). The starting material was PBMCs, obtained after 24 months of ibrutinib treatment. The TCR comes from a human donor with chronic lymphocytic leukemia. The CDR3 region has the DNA TGTGCCAGCAGTTTCTCTCCCGCTACCTGGGGCGCAGATACGCAGTATTTT. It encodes CASSFSPATWGADTQYF.